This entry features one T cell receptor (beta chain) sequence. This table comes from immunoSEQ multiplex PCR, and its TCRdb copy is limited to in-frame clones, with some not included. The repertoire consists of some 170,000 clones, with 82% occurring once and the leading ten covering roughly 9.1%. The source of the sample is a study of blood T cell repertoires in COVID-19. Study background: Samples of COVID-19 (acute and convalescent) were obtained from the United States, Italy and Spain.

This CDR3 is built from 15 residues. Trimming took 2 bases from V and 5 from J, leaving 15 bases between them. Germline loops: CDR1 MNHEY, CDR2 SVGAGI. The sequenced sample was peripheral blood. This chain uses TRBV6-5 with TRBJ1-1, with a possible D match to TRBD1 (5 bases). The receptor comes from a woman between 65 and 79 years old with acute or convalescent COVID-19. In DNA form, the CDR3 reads TGTGCCAGCAGTTACGCCCAGACAGCGAGGACTGAAGCTTTCTTT. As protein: CASSYAQTARTEAFF.